The rows below give T cell receptor beta chains drawn from one sample of a study of cytomegalovirus exposure and HLA in healthy donors. The data were produced by immunoSEQ multiplex PCR, yet TCRdb's version contains in-frame clones alone and is incomplete. Of approximately 190,000 clones listed, 80% to 85% are singletons. The source material was PBMCs. These receptors came from a woman in her forties or fifties in good health and CMV-seropositive. CDR3s include the opening cysteine and the closing phenylalanine or tryptophan. The D gene is left open where the match is weak. Clone size is given for some rows only: seen once, a few or many times, or a class if the clone is expanded.

d_call | clone_size | j_call | v_call | cdr3_aa | cdr3_nt
NA | NA | TRBJ1-1 | TRBV6-5 | CASSSGDTNTEAFF | TGTGCCAGCAGTTCAGGGGACACGAACACTGAAGCTTTCTTT
NA | NA | TRBJ1-1 | TRBV4-2 | CASSRPEGGANTEAFF | TGTGCCAGCAGCCGCCCCGAGGGAGGGGCGAACACTGAAGCTTTCTTT
TRBD1 | NA | TRBJ2-6 | TRBV7-8 | CASSPLIGQGVSGANGLTF | TGTGCCAGCAGCCCCCTCATCGGGCAGGGGGTATCTGGGGCCAACGGCCTGACTTTC
NA | NA | TRBJ2-5 | TRBV6-5 | CASSRSGQETQYF | TGTGCCAGCAGTCGTAGCGGACAAGAGACTCAGTACTTC
TRBD2 | NA | TRBJ2-3 | TRBV4-3 | CASSSLLADITDTQYF | TGCGCCAGCAGCTCCCTTCTAGCGGACATCACAGATACGCAGTATTTT
NA | few | TRBJ1-1 | TRBV29-1 | CSVGGGPSGLRF | TGCAGCGTAGGCGGGGGGCCCAGTGGGCTTCGGTTT
NA | NA | TRBJ2-3 | TRBV18 | CASSPLGQTDTQYF | TGTGCCAGCTCACCTCTTGGACAGACAGATACGCAGTATTTT
TRBD1 | once | TRBJ2-3 | TRBV5-1 | CASSVQGPDTQYF | TGCGCCAGCAGCGTACAGGGGCCAGATACGCAGTATTTT
NA | NA | TRBJ1-1 | TRBV27 | CATRPAGLMNTEAFF | TGTGCCACCCGTCCGGCAGGTCTCATGAACACTGAAGCTTTCTTT
TRBD2 | NA | TRBJ2-3 | TRBV5-6 | CASSSTSGLPGDTQYF | TGTGCCAGCAGCTCCACTAGCGGTCTCCCTGGGGATACGCAGTATTTT
NA | NA | TRBJ1-2 | TRBV5-6 | CASSLERESYTF | TGTGCCAGCAGTCTTGAAAGGGAGAGCTACACCTTC
TRBD1 | NA | TRBJ1-1 | TRBV28 | CASSVPRGSSTEAFF | TGTGCCAGCAGTGTACCCAGGGGGTCGAGCACTGAAGCTTTCTTT
TRBD2 | NA | TRBJ2-1 | TRBV5-4 | CASSKTSGANNEQFF | TGTGCCAGCAGCAAGACTAGCGGGGCTAACAATGAGCAGTTCTTC
TRBD1 | NA | TRBJ2-6 | TRBV28 | CASSTQGAGANVLTF | TGTGCCAGCAGTACACAGGGGGCTGGGGCCAACGTCCTGACTTTC
TRBD2 | NA | TRBJ2-5 | TRBV7-6 | CASSLGTGAGGQETQYF | TGTGCCAGCAGCCTCGGGACTGGCGCGGGGGGACAAGAGACCCAGTACTTC
NA | NA | TRBJ1-2 | TRBV19 | CASSIGGTYNYGYTF | TGTGCCAGTAGTATAGGCGGAACCTATAACTATGGCTACACCTTC
NA | once | TRBJ2-1 | TRBV11-1 | CASSPTRQAHEQFF | TGTGCCAGCAGCCCAACTAGACAGGCCCATGAGCAGTTCTTC
NA | NA | TRBJ2-3 | TRBV29-1 | CSVEGGTHTDTQYF | TGCAGCGTCGAGGGGGGGACCCACACAGATACGCAGTATTTT
NA | few | TRBJ2-1 | TRBV6-1 | CASSVAGQGPRREQFF | TGTGCCAGCAGTGTCGCCGGACAAGGCCCCAGACGGGAGCAGTTCTTC
TRBD2 | NA | TRBJ2-2 | TRBV28 | CASSLGGLAGKGTGELFF | TGTGCCAGCAGTTTAGGGGGACTAGCGGGAAAGGGTACCGGGGAGCTGTTTTTT
NA | NA | TRBJ1-1 | TRBV6-5 | CASSSPQGWTFF | TGTGCCAGCAGTTCCCCGCAGGGCTGGACTTTCTTT
NA | NA | TRBJ2-3 | TRBV4-3 | CASSQERQVTQYF | TGCGCCAGCAGCCAAGAAAGGCAGGTTACGCAGTATTTT
TRBD1 | once | TRBJ1-5 | TRBV19 | CASTGDRYSNQPQHF | TGTGCCAGTACGGGGGACAGGTATAGCAATCAGCCCCAGCATTTT
NA | NA | TRBJ1-2 | TRBV7-2 | CASSPINRVGYTF | TGTGCCAGCAGCCCCATTAACAGGGTTGGCTACACCTTC
TRBD1 | NA | TRBJ2-1 | TRBV6-5 | CASRKTGGDEQFF | TGTGCCAGCAGGAAGACAGGGGGCGATGAGCAGTTCTTC
NA | NA | TRBJ1-2 | TRBV5-4 | CASSSERTANYGYTF | TGTGCCAGCAGCTCCGAGCGAACTGCTAACTATGGCTACACCTTC
NA | few | TRBJ2-3 | TRBV28 | CASSLGRASTDTQYF | TGTGCCAGCAGTTTAGGCAGGGCTAGCACAGATACGCAGTATTTT
NA | NA | TRBJ1-3 | TRBV6-5 | CASRGQSLGNTIYF | TGTGCCAGCAGAGGACAGTCCTTAGGAAACACCATATATTTT
TRBD2 | NA | TRBJ2-1 | TRBV7-3 | CASSPGLAGGGNEQFF | TGTGCCAGCAGCCCGGGACTAGCGGGAGGTGGTAATGAGCAGTTCTTC
NA | once | TRBJ2-1 | TRBV11-2 | CASSFVTGYHNEQFF | TGTGCCAGCAGCTTTGTTACAGGGTATCACAATGAGCAGTTCTTC
TRBD2 | NA | TRBJ2-3 | TRBV4-3 | CASSLESGGAADTQYF | TGCGCCAGCAGCCTAGAGAGCGGGGGGGCTGCAGATACGCAGTATTTT
TRBD2 | NA | TRBJ2-5 | TRBV18 | CASSPGLAGYQETQYF | TGTGCCAGCTCACCGGGACTAGCGGGGTACCAAGAGACCCAGTACTTC
TRBD1 | NA | TRBJ1-4 | TRBV11-2 | CASSLNGRGREKLFF | TGTGCCAGCAGCTTAAATGGCAGGGGGCGCGAAAAACTGTTTTTT
NA | NA | TRBJ2-4 | TRBV4-3 | CASSPYTGLNYEDKNIQYF | TGCGCCAGCAGCCCTTACACGGGACTCAACTATGAAGACAAAAACATTCAGTACTTC